This TCR beta chain was recovered during a study of post-analysis software for immune sequencing data. Study at large: Secondary progressive, relapsing-remitting and progressive-relapsing multiple sclerosis were among the included disease courses. Overall study results and limits: The study found TRBV5-6, TRBV5-1 and TRBV20-1 among about five TRBV segments more frequent in patients than controls. Same-batch preparations were strongly co-clustered by F measure. Patients with multiple sclerosis recorded significantly lower normalized Chao1 diversity than controls, the study found.

The CDR3 is made up of 11 amino acids. Looked up from germline, CDR1 is SGDLS and CDR2 is YYNGEE. Trimming stripped 3 bases from V and 9 bases from J, with 7 bases between. This clonotype has more than one count but fewer than ten. Its antigen is as yet unknown. Built from TCR beta cDNA, the libraries had unique molecular identifiers in them. Each batch of about 0.95 to 11 million T cells produced roughly 500,000 cDNA molecules. From the PCR reads, TCRdb called clonotypes with MiXCR, one entry per CDR3 protein. Counted here are about 770,000 distinct CDR3 sequences, around 45% occurring once; the ten biggest clones make up roughly 5.2%.

This rearrangement joins TRBV9 to TRBJ2-1; the D is unclear. This sequence was found in a girl aged 10-17 years with multiple sclerosis. Sequencing input: blood. CDR3 coding DNA: TGTGCCAGCAGCGGACGCGGTGAGCAGTTCTTC. Its protein product is CASSGRGEQFF. Using reference TRBV9 and TRBJ2-1 for the parts outside the CDR3, the full variable domain is DSGVTQTPKHLITATGQRVTLRCSPRSGDLSVYWYQQSLDQGLQFLIQYYNGEERAKGNILERFSAQQFPDLHSELNLSSLELGDSALYFCASSGRGEQFFGPGTRLTVL.